These T cell receptor beta chains were read from a single sample in a study of OX40 agonist ivuxolimab in advanced cancers. Sequencing was performed with immunoSEQ multiplex PCR; in TCRdb, only in-frame clones are kept and a portion is missing. Of tens of thousands of clones in the sample, around 85% were seen once. Sequencing used CD4+ or CD8+ T cells sorted from blood, obtained in a trial of the OX40 agonist ivuxolimab. The origin of the receptors is an adult with an advanced solid tumor such as melanoma, head and neck, liver or kidney cancer. CDR3s leave out the opening cysteine and the closing phenylalanine or tryptophan. Each record gives: J gene, V gene, CDR3 protein.

J gene: TRBJ2-1
V gene: TRBV7-2
CDR3 protein: ASKAYNEQF

J gene: TRBJ2-7
V gene: TRBV28
CDR3 protein: ASRQAGLYEQY

J gene: TRBJ2-5
V gene: TRBV21-1
CDR3 protein: ASSKGPGIQETQY

J gene: TRBJ2-4
V gene: TRBV2
CDR3 protein: ASSEVRGQGLAKNIQY

J gene: TRBJ2-5
V gene: TRBV2
CDR3 protein: ASSALAGELETQY

J gene: TRBJ1-4
V gene: TRBV11-3
CDR3 protein: ASSPGTGNEKLF

J gene: TRBJ2-4
V gene: TRBV12-2
CDR3 protein: ASRFSRRLAKNIQY

J gene: TRBJ1-2
V gene: TRBV7-8
CDR3 protein: ASSSTQGAEGYT

J gene: -
V gene: TRBV9
CDR3 protein: ASSSRGAWDEQY

J gene: TRBJ1-3
V gene: TRBV10-3
CDR3 protein: ATTGTSGNTIY

J gene: TRBJ2-7
V gene: TRBV7-7
CDR3 protein: ASSLEAGAYEQY

J gene: TRBJ2-5
V gene: TRBV18
CDR3 protein: ASSPGRETQY

J gene: TRBJ2-2
V gene: TRBV6-5
CDR3 protein: AGPGQTITGELF

J gene: TRBJ2-3
V gene: TRBV6-1
CDR3 protein: ASSTPESSTDTQY

J gene: TRBJ1-6
V gene: TRBV2
CDR3 protein: ACEAGGNSPLH

J gene: TRBJ1-1
V gene: TRBV28
CDR3 protein: ASYRSGSLGETEAF